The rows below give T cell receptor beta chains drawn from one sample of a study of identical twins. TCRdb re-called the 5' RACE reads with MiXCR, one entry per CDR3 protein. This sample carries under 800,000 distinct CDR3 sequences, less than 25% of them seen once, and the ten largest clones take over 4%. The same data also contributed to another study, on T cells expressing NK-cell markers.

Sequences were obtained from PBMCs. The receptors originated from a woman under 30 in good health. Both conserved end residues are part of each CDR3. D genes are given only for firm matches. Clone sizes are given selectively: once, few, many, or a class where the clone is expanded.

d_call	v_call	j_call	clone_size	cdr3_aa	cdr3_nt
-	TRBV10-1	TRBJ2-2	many	CASQGRNTGELFF	TGCGCCAGCCAGGGGAGGAACACCGGGGAGCTGTTTTTT
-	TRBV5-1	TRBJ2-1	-	CASRASRNNEQFF	TGCGCCAGCAGGGCTAGCAGAAACAATGAGCAGTTCTTC
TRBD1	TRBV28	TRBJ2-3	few	CASSLSGQGISDTQYF	TGTGCCAGCAGTTTGTCGGGACAGGGCATTTCTGATACGCAGTATTTT
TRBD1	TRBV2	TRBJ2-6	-	CASSDPTGQDDDRGANVLTF	TGTGCCAGCTCCGACCCTACGGGACAGGACGATGATCGTGGGGCCAACGTCCTGACTTTC
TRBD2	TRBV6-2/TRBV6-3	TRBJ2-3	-	CASSLLAGVQEDTQYF	TGTGCCAGCAGCCTACTCGCGGGAGTTCAGGAAGATACGCAGTATTTT
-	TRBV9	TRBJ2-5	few	CASGPGLWETQYF	TGTGCCAGCGGCCCTGGGCTCTGGGAGACCCAGTACTTC
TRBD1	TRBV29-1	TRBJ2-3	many	CSVVRGSDTQYF	TGCAGCGTTGTCAGGGGGTCAGATACGCAGTATTTT
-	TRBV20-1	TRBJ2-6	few	CSARGRGIPGANVLTF	TGCAGTGCTAGGGGACGAGGGATTCCCGGGGCCAACGTCCTGACTTTC
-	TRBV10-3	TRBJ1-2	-	CAISLNGDRYTF	TGTGCCATCAGCCTCAATGGGGACCGCTACACCTTC
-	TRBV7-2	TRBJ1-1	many	CASSLPGATEAFF	TGTGCCAGCAGCTTGCCGGGAGCCACTGAAGCTTTCTTT
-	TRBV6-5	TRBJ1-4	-	CASSYSGASNEKLFF	TGTGCCAGCAGTTACTCGGGGGCTTCTAATGAAAAACTGTTTTTT
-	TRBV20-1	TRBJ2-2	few	CSGQPANTGELFF	TGCAGTGGGCAGCCAGCGAACACCGGGGAGCTGTTTTTT
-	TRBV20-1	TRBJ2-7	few	CSARDNRVGEQYF	TGCAGTGCTAGAGATAACAGGGTGGGCGAGCAGTACTTC
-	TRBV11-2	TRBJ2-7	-	CASSSLHRSSYEQYF	TGTGCCAGCAGCTCGTTACATAGGAGCTCCTACGAGCAGTACTTC
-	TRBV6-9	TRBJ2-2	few	CASSYGPLLNTGELFF	TGTGCCAGCAGTTACGGGCCGCTCCTCAACACCGGGGAGCTGTTTTTT
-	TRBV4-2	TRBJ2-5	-	CASSQEKLQETQYF	TGTGCCAGCAGCCAAGAGAAACTTCAAGAGACCCAGTACTTC
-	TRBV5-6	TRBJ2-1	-	CASSHKHNEQFF	TGTGCCAGCAGCCACAAGCACAATGAGCAGTTCTTC
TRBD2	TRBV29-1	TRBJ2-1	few	CSAGTSGGGSSYNEQFF	TGCAGCGCCGGGACTAGCGGGGGGGGGAGCTCCTACAATGAGCAGTTCTTC
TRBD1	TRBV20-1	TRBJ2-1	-	CSARSRDSSYNEQFF	TGCAGTGCTCGTTCTCGGGACAGCTCCTACAATGAGCAGTTCTTC
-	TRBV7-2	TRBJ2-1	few	CASSLGGIGGEQFF	TGTGCCAGCAGCTTAGGCGGAATAGGGGGTGAGCAGTTCTTC
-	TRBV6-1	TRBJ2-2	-	CASIPRVVGNTGELFF	TGTGCCAGCATTCCCAGGGTGGTAGGGAACACCGGGGAGCTGTTTTTT
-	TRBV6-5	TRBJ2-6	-	CASSYSYLSSGANVLTF	TGTGCCAGCAGTTACTCCTACCTTTCATCTGGGGCCAACGTCCTGACTTTC
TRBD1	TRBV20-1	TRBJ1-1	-	CSARDQGAGAFF	TGCAGTGCTAGAGACCAGGGGGCTGGGGCTTTCTTT
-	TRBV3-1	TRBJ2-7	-	CASSRSETRGTTYEQYF	TGTGCCAGCAGCCGTTCGGAGACCCGAGGAACTACCTACGAGCAGTACTTC
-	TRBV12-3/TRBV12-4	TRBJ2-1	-	CASSLSFRSNEQFF	TGTGCCAGCAGTTTGTCCTTCCGGAGCAATGAGCAGTTCTTC
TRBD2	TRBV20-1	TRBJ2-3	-	CSASRASGTQALDTDTQYF	TGCAGTGCTAGCAGGGCTAGCGGAACCCAGGCACTAGACACAGATACGCAGTATTTT
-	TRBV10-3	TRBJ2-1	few	CAISENDNYNEQFF	TGTGCCATCAGTGAGAACGACAATTACAATGAGCAGTTCTTC
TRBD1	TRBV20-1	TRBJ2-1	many	CSARDWTGVVSEQFF	TGCAGTGCTAGAGATTGGACAGGGGTGGTAAGTGAGCAGTTCTTC
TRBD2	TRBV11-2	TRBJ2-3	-	CASSSPPASGLWQDTQYF	TGTGCCAGCAGCTCCCCCCCTGCTAGCGGGCTATGGCAAGATACGCAGTATTTT
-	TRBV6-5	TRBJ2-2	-	CASSYPRVGSGNTGELFF	TGTGCCAGCAGTTACCCCAGGGTGGGTAGCGGTAACACCGGGGAGCTGTTTTTT
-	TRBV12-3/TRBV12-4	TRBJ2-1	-	CASSTRARDEQFF	TGTGCCAGCAGTACGAGGGCACGAGATGAGCAGTTCTTC
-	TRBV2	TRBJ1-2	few	CARAKRIGEDGYTF	TGTGCCAGAGCAAAAAGAATAGGAGAAGATGGCTACACCTTC
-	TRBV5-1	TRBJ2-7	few	CASSSRDGRSYEQYF	TGCGCCAGCAGCTCCCGGGACGGACGATCCTACGAGCAGTACTTC
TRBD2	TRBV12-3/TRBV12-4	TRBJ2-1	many	CASSLTSGNNEQFF	TGTGCCAGCAGTTTAACTAGCGGAAACAATGAGCAGTTCTTC
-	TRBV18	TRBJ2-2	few	CASSPPQLHTGELFF	TGTGCCAGCTCACCACCGCAGCTGCACACCGGGGAGCTGTTTTTT
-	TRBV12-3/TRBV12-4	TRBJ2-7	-	CASRLTGDLREQYF	TGTGCCAGCCGATTGACGGGGGATCTTCGGGAGCAGTACTTC
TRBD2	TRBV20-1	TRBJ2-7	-	CCARSQTSGGPYEQYF	TGCTGTGCTAGAAGCCAGACTAGCGGGGGACCCTACGAGCAGTACTTC
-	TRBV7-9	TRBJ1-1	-	CASSSQGGYTEAFF	TGTGCCAGCAGCTCTCAGGGAGGGTACACTGAAGCTTTCTTT
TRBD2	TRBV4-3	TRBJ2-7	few	CASSQGTSGTTYEQYF	TGCGCCAGCAGCCAAGGGACTAGCGGGACCACCTACGAGCAGTACTTC
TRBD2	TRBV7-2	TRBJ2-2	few	CASSQLAGVAGELFF	TGTGCCAGCAGCCAGCTAGCGGGAGTTGCCGGGGAGCTGTTTTTT
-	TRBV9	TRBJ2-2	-	CASSVERGGTGELFF	TGTGCCAGCAGCGTTGAGAGGGGGGGAACCGGGGAGCTGTTTTTT
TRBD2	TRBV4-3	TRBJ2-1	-	CASSQDPGLAGVFAYNEQFF	TGCGCCAGCAGTCAAGATCCTGGACTAGCGGGAGTTTTCGCCTACAATGAGCAGTTCTTC
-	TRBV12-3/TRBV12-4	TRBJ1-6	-	CASSLGSGVLERGPLHF	TGTGCCAGCAGTTTGGGGTCAGGGGTGTTGGAAAGAGGACCCCTCCACTTT
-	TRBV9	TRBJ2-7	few	CASSVEGSTGYEQYF	TGTGCCAGCAGCGTAGAAGGTTCGACCGGGTACGAGCAGTACTTC
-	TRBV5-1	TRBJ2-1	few	CASSLDKAANEQFF	TGCGCCAGCAGCTTGGATAAAGCGGCCAATGAGCAGTTCTTC
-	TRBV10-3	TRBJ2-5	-	CAISEAQGSTQYF	TGTGCCATCAGTGAGGCCCAGGGATCGACCCAGTACTTC
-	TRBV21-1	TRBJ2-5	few	CASSKPPGQGKRQETQYF	TGTGCCAGCAGCAAACCGCCGGGACAGGGAAAGAGGCAAGAGACCCAGTACTTC
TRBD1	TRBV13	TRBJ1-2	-	CASSSLPGGRYTF	TGTGCCAGCAGCTCGCTTCCAGGGGGACGCTACACCTTC
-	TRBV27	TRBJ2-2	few	CASSFGGWGDTGELFF	TGTGCCAGCAGTTTTGGGGGATGGGGGGACACCGGGGAGCTGTTTTTT
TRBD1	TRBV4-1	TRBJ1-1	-	CASSLSGTGSNTEAFF	TGCGCCAGCAGTTTGTCCGGGACAGGGTCTAACACTGAAGCTTTCTTT
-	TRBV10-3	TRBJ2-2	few	CAISLAKNTGELFF	TGTGCCATCAGTTTAGCTAAGAACACCGGGGAGCTGTTTTTT
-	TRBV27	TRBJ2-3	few	CASRGPGRSTDTQYF	TGTGCCAGCAGGGGTCCGGGACGGAGCACAGATACGCAGTATTTT
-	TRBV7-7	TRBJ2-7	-	CASSNSRDYEQYF	TGTGCCAGCAGTAACAGTAGGGACTACGAGCAGTACTTC
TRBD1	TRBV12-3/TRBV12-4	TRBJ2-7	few	CASTPPGGYEQYF	TGTGCCAGCACCCCTCCAGGGGGCTACGAGCAGTACTTC
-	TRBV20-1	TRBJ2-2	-	CSASSGLDTGELFF	TGCAGTGCTAGTTCTGGCCTCGACACCGGGGAGCTGTTTTTT
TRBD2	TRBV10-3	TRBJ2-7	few	CAIRPGLAEYEQYF	TGTGCCATCAGGCCGGGACTAGCAGAGTACGAGCAGTACTTC
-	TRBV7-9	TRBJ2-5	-	CASSSNPMDRDQETQYF	TGTGCCAGCAGCTCGAACCCTATGGACCGAGACCAAGAGACCCAGTACTTC
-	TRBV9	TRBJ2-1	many	CASSAGRANEQFF	TGTGCCAGCAGCGCCGGACGAGCCAATGAGCAGTTCTTC
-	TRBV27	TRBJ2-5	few	CASSFVLQGTQYF	TGTGCCAGCAGTTTTGTGCTCCAAGGGACCCAGTACTTC
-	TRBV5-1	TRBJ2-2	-	CASSPGTLGTGELFF	TGCGCCAGCAGCCCTGGAACCCTCGGCACCGGGGAGCTGTTTTTT